This TCR beta chain stems from a study of blood T cell repertoires in COVID-19. Clones were read by immunoSEQ multiplex PCR, and TCRdb kept only the in-frame ones, dropping some. This table holds about 210,000 clones, 80% found once. Grouping used clinical history reported by participants in a survey and questionnaire. The material sequenced was PBMCs or T cells enriched from blood (not recorded which). The receptor's source is a man aged 30 to 45 with acute COVID-19.

The CDR3 region is CASSPPPTGSGNTIYF. CDR3 DNA: TGTGCCAGCTCACCACCGCCCACAGGGTCTGGAAACACCATATATTTT. The chain employs TRBV18 and TRBJ1-3; tentative D call: TRBD1 (6 bases). Germline CDR1 is KGHSH and CDR2 is LQKENI. V shed 0 bases and J shed 1 base, with 10 bases lying between them. The CDR3 sequence is 16 residues long.